The 10 T cell receptor beta chains in this list originate from one sample, sequenced in a study of blood T cell repertoires in COVID-19. Sequencing was performed with immunoSEQ multiplex PCR; in TCRdb, only in-frame clones are kept and a portion is missing. The table lists around 300,000 clones, 91% of them singletons. The sample comprised peripheral blood. These receptor sequences come from a woman in her twenties or thirties with COVID-19, enrolled during active disease.

The rearrangement joins TRBV28 to TRBJ1-2, with TRBD1 matching 8 bases. Losses at the gene ends were 3 bases for V and 7 bases for J; bases not matched to a gene: 10. CDR1 is MDHEN and CDR2 is SYDVKM in the germline V gene. This CDR3 contains 15 residues. The CDR3 sequence is CASSFRGQGYGGYTF. DNA of the CDR3: TGTGCCAGCAGTTTCCGAGGACAGGGTTATGGTGGCTACACCTTC.

This clone is a singleton in its sample. The rearrangement links TRBV5-5 to TRBJ2-5, with TRBD1 identical over 10 bases. This CDR3 contains 14 residues. V lost 0 bases and J lost 4; bases outside the gene matches: 0. Germline V gives CDR1 SGHKS, CDR2 YYEKEE (reference sequence). The CDR3 DNA sequence: TGTGCCAGCAGCTTGGGGGACAGGGGAGAGACCCAGTACTTC. Translation gives CASSLGDRGETQYF.

The rearrangement uses TRBV7-3 and TRBJ2-3; 9 nucleotides line up with TRBD1. Trimming at V came to 3 bases and at J to 0 bases, leaving 4 bases not matched to a gene. The CDR3 sequence is 16 residues long. Germline values: CDR1 SGHTA, CDR2 FQGTGA. The CDR3 here is CASSFRGQGSTDTQYF. In nucleotides, the CDR3 is TGTGCCAGCAGCTTTCGGGGACAGGGAAGCACAGATACGCAGTATTTT.

The chain carries TRBV7-2 and TRBJ2-3; D is undetermined. The CDR3 totals 13 residues. CDR1 and CDR2 (germline): SGHTA, FQGNSA. V was shortened by 0 bases and J by 4 bases, with 5 bases between the two germline ends. CDR3 sequence: CASSLASADTQYF. The DNA of the CDR3 is TGTGCCAGCAGCTTAGCGTCGGCAGATACGCAGTATTTT.

This chain joins TRBV10-3 and TRBJ2-3; TRBD2 might be the D (6 bases). Looked up from germline, CDR1 is ENHRY and CDR2 is SYGVKD. V lost 10 bases, J lost 2 bases, and 19 bases lay in between. The CDR3 covers 15 residues. The DNA for the CDR3 is TGTGCCACCACCGTAGGACTATCTCTCACAGATACGCAGTATTTT. This sequence encodes CATTVGLSLTDTQYF.

This chain joins TRBV19 and TRBJ2-3; a possible D gene is TRBD2 (7 bases). The CDR3 covers 15 residues. The V end lost 4 bases, the J end lost 0 bases, and 11 bases lay between the germline ends. CDR1 and CDR2 (germline): LNHDA, SQIVND (reference sequence). The CDR3 sequence is CASSNAGASTDTQYF. DNA of the CDR3: TGTGCCAGTAGTAACGCGGGGGCTAGCACAGATACGCAGTATTTT.

CDR3 in DNA: TGTGCCAGCCCGGGGGGGGCAGGTTCCTACAATGAGCAGTTCTTC. It translates to CASPGGAGSYNEQFF. The chain combines TRBV7-9 with TRBJ2-1, with 8 nucleotides matching TRBD2. V trimming: 8 bases; J trimming: 1 base; junction bases outside the gene matches: 7. This CDR3 has 15 residues. The V gene's germline CDR1 is SEHNR and CDR2 FQNEAQ (reference sequence).

The rearrangement uses TRBV18 and TRBJ2-7; D may be TRBD2 (6 bases). This CDR3 contains 16 residues. V was shortened by 3 bases and J by 3 bases, with 18 bases between the two germline ends. Germline V gives CDR1 KGHSH, CDR2 LQKENI. CDR3 residues: CASSPMRGGTVYEQYF. In nucleotides, the CDR3 is TGTGCCAGCTCACCCATGAGGGGCGGGACCGTCTACGAGCAGTACTTC. The full variable domain, in which reference TRBV18 and TRBJ2-7 provide the parts outside the CDR3, is NAGVMQNPRHLVRRRGQEARLRCSPMKGHSHVYWYRQLPEEGLKFMVYLQKENIIDESGMPKERFSAEFPKEGPSILRIQQVVRGDSAAYFCASSPMRGGTVYEQYFGPGTRLTVT.

The J gene is TRBJ1-2, the V gene TRBV30, with a weak D call TRBD1 (5 bases). The CDR3 runs to 10 residues. Germline V gives CDR1 GTSNPN, CDR2 SVGIG (reference sequence). Trimming shortened V by 7 bases and J by 6 bases, and 9 bases separated the two germline ends. CDR3 in amino acids: CALDRDGYTF. The CDR3 nucleotides read TGTGCCTTAGACAGAGATGGCTACACCTTC.

V gene TRBV7-9 combines with J gene TRBJ2-5; D is uncertain. The V gene's germline CDR1 is SEHNR and CDR2 FQNEAQ (reference sequence). Deletions cut 5 bases from V and 1 base from J, with 14 bases between. The CDR3 runs to 15 residues. The CDR3 DNA sequence: TGTGCCAGCAGCACCATTTCGGCAGGCCAAGAGACCCAGTACTTC. This codes for CASSTISAGQETQYF.